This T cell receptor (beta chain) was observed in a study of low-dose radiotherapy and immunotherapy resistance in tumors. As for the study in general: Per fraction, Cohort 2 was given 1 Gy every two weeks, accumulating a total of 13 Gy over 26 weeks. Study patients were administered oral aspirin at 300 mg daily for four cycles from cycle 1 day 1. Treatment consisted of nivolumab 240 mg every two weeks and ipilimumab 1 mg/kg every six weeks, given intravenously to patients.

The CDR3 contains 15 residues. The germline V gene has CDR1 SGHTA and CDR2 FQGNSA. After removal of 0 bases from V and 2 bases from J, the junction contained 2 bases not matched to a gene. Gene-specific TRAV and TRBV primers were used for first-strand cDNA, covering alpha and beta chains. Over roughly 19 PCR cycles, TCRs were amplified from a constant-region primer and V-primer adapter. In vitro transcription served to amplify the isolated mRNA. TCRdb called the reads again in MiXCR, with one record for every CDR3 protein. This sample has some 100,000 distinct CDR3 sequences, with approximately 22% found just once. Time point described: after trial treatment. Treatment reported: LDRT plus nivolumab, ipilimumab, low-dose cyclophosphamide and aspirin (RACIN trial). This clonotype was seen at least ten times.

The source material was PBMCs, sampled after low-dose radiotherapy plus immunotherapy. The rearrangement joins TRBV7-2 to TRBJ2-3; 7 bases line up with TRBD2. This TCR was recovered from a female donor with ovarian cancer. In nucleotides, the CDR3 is TGTGCCAGCAGCTTAGCGGGAGGGAACACAGATACGCAGTATTTT. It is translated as CASSLAGGNTDTQYF.